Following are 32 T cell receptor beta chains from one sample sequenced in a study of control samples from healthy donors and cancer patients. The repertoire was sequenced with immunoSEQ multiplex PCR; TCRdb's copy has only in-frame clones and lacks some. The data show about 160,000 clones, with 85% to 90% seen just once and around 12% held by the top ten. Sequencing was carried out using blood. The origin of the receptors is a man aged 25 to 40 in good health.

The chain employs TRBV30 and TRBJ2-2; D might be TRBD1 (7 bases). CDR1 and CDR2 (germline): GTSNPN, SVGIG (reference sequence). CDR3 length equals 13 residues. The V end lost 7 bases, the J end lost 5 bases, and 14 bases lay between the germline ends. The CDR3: CAFTTGRTGELFF. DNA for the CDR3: TGTGCCTTCACGACAGGGAGGACCGGGGAGCTGTTTTTT.

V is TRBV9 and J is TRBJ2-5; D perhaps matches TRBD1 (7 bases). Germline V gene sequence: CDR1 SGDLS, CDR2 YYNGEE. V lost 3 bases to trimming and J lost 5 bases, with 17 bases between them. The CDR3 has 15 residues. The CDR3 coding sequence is TGTGCCAGCAGCGCCGACAGGGCGGGGAGGGAGACCCAGTACTTC. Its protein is CASSADRAGRETQYF. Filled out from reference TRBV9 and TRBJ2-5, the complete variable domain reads DSGVTQTPKHLITATGQRVTLRCSPRSGDLSVYWYQQSLDQGLQFLIQYYNGEERAKGNILERFSAQQFPDLHSELNLSSLELGDSALYFCASSADRAGRETQYFGPGTRLLVL.

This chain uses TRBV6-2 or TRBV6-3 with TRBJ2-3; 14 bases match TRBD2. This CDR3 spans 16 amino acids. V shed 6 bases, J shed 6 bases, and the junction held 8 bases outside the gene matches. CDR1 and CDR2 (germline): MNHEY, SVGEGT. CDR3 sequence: CASSHGTSGSPDTQYF. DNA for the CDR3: TGTGCCAGCAGCCACGGGACTAGCGGGAGTCCCGATACGCAGTATTTT.

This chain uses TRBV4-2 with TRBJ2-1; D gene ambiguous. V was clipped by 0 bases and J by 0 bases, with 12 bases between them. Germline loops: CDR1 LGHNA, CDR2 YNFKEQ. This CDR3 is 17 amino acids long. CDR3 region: CASSQDIGRSSYNEQFF. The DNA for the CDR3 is TGTGCCAGCAGCCAAGATATAGGACGGAGCTCCTACAATGAGCAGTTCTTC.

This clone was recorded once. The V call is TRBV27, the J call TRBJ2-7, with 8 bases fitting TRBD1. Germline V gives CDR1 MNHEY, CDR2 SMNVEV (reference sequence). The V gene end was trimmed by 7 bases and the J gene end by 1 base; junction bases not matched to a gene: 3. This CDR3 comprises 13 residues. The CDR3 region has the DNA TGTGCCAGCAAAGGACAGGGATCCTACGAGCAGTACTTC. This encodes CASKGQGSYEQYF.

CDR3 protein: CASSFGKYTEAFF. In DNA form, the CDR3 reads TGTGCCAGCAGCTTCGGTAAATACACTGAAGCTTTCTTT. The V and J genes are TRBV7-9 and TRBJ1-1; no clear D. This CDR3 is 13 amino acids long. The germline V gene has CDR1 SEHNR and CDR2 FQNEAQ (reference sequence). V was pared by 3 bases and J by 3 bases, with 8 bases between. Full variable domain (rest looked up from reference TRBV7-9 and TRBJ1-1): DTGVSQNPRHKITKRGQNVTFRCDPISEHNRLYWYRQTLGQGPEFLTYFQNEAQLEKSRLLSDRFSAERPKGSFSTLEIQRTEQGDSAMYLCASSFGKYTEAFFGQGTRLTVV.

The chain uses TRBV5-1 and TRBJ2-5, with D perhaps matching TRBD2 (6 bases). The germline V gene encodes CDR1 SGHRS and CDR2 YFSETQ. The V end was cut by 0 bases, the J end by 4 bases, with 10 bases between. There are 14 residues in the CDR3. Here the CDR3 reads CASSLGRGRETQYF. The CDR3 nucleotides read TGCGCCAGCAGCTTGGGGAGGGGCCGAGAGACCCAGTACTTC.

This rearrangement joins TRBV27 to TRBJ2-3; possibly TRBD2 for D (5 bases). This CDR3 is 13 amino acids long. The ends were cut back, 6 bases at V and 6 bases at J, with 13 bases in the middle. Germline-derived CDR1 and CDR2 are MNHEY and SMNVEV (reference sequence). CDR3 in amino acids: CASSRTPSDTQYF. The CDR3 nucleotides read TGTGCCAGCAGCCGAACCCCTAGCGATACGCAGTATTTT.

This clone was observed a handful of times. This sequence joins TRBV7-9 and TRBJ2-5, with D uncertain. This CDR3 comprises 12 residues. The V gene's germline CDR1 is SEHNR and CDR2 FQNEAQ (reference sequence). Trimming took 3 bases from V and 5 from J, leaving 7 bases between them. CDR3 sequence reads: CASSFGLETQYF. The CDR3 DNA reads TGTGCCAGCAGCTTTGGGTTGGAGACCCAGTACTTC.

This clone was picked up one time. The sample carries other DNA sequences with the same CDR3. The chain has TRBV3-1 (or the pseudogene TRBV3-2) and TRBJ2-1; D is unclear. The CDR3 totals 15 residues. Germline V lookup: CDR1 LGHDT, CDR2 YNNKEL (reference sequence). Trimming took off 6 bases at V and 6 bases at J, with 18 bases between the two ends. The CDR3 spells CASSRLERPFNEQFF. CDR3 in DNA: TGTGCCAGCAGTCGCCTAGAAAGGCCTTTCAATGAGCAGTTCTTC.

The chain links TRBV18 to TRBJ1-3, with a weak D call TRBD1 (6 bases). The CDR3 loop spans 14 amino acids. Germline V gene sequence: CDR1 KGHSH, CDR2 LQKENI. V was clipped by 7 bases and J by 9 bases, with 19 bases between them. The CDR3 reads CASFLSIGGGTIYF. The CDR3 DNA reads TGTGCCAGCTTCCTCTCGATCGGGGGCGGCACCATATATTTT.

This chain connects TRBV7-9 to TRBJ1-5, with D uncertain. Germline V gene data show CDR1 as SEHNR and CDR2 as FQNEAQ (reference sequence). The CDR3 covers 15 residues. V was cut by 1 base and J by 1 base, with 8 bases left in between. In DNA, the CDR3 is TGTGCCAGCAGCTTAGAGGAGGAAAGCAATCAGCCCCAGCATTTT. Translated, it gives CASSLEEESNQPQHF.

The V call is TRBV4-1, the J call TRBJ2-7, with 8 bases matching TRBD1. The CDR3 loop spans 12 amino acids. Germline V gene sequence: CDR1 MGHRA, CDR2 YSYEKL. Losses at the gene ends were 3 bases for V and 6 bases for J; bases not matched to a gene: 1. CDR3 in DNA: TGCGCCAGCAGCCATGACAGGGGCGAGCAGTACTTC. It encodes CASSHDRGEQYF.

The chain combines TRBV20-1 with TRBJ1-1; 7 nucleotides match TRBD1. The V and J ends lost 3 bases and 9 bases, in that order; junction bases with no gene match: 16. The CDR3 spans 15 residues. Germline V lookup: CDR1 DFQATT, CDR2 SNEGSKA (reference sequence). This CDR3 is CSASGASGDSEKAFF. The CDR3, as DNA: TGCAGTGCTAGTGGGGCTTCAGGGGACAGTGAAAAAGCTTTCTTT.

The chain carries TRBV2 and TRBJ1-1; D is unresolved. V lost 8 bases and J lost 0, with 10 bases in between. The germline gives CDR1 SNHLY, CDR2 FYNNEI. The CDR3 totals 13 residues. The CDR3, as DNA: TGTGCCAGCCGATCCCAAATGAACACTGAAGCTTTCTTT. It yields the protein CASRSQMNTEAFF.

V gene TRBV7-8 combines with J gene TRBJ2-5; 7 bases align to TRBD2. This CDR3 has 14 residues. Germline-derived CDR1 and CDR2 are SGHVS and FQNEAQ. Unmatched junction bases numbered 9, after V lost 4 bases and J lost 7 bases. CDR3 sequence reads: CASSSEGTGGTQYF. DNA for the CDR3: TGTGCCAGCAGCTCCGAAGGGACGGGAGGGACCCAGTACTTC.

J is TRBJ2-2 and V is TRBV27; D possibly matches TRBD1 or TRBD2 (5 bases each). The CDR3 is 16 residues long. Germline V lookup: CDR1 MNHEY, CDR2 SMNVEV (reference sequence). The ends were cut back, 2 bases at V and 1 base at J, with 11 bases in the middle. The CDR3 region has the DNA TGTGCCAGCAGTTTACTCGGGGCCAAGAACACCGGGGAGCTGTTTTTT. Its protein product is CASSLLGAKNTGELFF.

The chain's CDR3 is CASGRDDNEQFF. CDR3 nucleotides: TGTGCCAGCGGGAGGGATGACAATGAGCAGTTCTTC. The gene calls are TRBV2 and TRBJ2-1; 7 nucleotides line up with TRBD2. V gave up 8 bases and J gave up 5 bases; unmatched junction bases: 3. This CDR3 comprises 12 residues. The V gene's germline CDR1 is SNHLY and CDR2 FYNNEI.

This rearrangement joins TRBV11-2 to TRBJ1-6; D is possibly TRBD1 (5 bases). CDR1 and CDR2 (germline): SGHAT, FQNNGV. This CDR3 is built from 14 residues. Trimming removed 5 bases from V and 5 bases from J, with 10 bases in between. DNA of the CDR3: TGTGCCAGCAGCCTCGGACAAGATAATTCACCCCTCCACTTT. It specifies CASSLGQDNSPLHF.

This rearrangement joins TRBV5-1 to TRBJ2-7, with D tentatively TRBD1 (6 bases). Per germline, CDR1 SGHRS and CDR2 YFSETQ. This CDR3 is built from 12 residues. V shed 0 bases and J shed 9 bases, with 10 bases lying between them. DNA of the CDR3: TGCGCCAGCAGCTTGGCAGGGGACATGCAGTACTTC. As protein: CASSLAGDMQYF.

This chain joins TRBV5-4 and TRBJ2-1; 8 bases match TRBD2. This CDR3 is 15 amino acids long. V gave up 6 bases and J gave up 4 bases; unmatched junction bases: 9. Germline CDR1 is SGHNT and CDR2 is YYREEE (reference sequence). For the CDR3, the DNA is TGTGCCAGCACCTCGACTAGCGCGACATACAATGAGCAGTTCTTC. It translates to CASTSTSATYNEQFF. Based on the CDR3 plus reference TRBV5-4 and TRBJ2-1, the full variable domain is ETGVTQSPTHLIKTRGQQVTLRCSSQSGHNTVSWYQQALGQGPQFIFQYYREEENGRGNFPPRFSGLQFPNYSSELNVNALELDDSALYLCASTSTSATYNEQFFGPGTRLTVL.

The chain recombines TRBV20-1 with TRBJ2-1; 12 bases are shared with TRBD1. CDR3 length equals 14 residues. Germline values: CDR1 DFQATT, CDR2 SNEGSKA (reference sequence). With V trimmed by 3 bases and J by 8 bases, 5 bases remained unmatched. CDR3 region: CSASRDRGPDEQFF. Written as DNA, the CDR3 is TGCAGTGCTAGTCGGGACAGGGGGCCCGATGAGCAGTTCTTC.

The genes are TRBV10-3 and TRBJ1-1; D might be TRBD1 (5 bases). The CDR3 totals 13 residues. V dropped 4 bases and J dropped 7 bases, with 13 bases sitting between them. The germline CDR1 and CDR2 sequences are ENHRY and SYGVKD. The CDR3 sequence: CAISAPGGGEAFF. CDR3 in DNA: TGTGCCATCAGTGCCCCGGGGGGTGGTGAAGCTTTCTTT.

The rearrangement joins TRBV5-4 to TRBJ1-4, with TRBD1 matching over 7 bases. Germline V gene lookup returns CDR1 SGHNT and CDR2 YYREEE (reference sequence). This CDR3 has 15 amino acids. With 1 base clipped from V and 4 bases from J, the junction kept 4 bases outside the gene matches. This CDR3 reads CASSLTGTDNEKLFF. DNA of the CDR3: TGTGCCAGCAGCTTGACCGGGACAGATAATGAAAAACTGTTTTTT.

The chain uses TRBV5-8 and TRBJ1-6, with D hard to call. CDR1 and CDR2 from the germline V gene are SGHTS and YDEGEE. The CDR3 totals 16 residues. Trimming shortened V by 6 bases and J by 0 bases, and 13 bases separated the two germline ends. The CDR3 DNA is TGTGCCAGCATCGACCCCGGCGGCTCCTATAATTCACCCCTCCACTTT. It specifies CASIDPGGSYNSPLHF.

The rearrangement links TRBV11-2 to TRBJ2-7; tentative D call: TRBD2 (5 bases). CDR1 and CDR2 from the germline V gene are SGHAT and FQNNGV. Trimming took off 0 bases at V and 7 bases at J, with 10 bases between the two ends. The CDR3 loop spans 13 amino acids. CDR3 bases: TGTGCCAGCAGCTTAGACCGGCCGGGGGAGCAGTACTTC. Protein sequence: CASSLDRPGEQYF. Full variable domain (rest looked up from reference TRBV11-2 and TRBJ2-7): EAGVAQSPRYKIIEKRQSVAFWCNPISGHATLYWYQQILGQGPKLLIQFQNNGVVDDSQLPKDRFSAERLKGVDSTLKIQPAKLEDSAVYLCASSLDRPGEQYFGPGTRLTVT.

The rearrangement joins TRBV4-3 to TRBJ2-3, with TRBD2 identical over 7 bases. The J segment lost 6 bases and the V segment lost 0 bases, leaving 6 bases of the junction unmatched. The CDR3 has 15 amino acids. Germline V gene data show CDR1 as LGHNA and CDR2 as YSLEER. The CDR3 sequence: CASSQEGGRRDTQYF. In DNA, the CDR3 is TGCGCCAGCAGCCAAGAGGGCGGGAGAAGGGATACGCAGTATTTT.

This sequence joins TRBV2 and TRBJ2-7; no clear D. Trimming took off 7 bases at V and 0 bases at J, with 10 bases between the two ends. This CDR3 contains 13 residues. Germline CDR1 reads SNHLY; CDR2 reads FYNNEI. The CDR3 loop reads CASIPDDSYEQYF. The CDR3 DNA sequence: TGTGCCAGCATCCCCGATGACTCCTACGAGCAGTACTTC.

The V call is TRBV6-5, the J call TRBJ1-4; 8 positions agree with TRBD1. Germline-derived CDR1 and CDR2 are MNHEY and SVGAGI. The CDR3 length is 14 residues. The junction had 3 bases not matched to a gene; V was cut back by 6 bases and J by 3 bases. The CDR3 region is CASRMTGANEKLFF. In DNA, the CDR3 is TGTGCCAGCAGGATGACAGGGGCTAATGAAAAACTGTTTTTT.

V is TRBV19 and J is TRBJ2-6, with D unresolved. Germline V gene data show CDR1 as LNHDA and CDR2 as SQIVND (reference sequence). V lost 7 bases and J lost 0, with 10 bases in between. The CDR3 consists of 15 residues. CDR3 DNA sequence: TGTGCCAGTAATTTCCTCCGCTCTGGGGCCAACGTCCTGACTTTC. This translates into CASNFLRSGANVLTF.

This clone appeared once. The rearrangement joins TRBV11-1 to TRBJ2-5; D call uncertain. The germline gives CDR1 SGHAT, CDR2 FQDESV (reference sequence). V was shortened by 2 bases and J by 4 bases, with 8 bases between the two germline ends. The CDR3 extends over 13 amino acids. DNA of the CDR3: TGTGCCAGCAGCTTAAACGACGGAGAGACCCAGTACTTC. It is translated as CASSLNDGETQYF.

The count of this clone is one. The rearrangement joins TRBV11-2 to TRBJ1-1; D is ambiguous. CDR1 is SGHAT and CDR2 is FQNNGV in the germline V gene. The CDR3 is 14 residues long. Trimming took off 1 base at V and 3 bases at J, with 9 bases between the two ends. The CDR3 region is CASSLGHVDTEAFF. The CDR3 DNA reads TGTGCCAGCAGCTTAGGACATGTGGACACTGAAGCTTTCTTT.